This T cell receptor (beta chain) was captured in a study of T cell changes during pregnancy in multiple sclerosis. This CDR3 comprises 15 residues. Trimming removed 4 bases from V and 2 bases from J, with 14 bases in between. Germline V gene data show CDR1 as KGHSH and CDR2 as LQKENI. The protocol was immunoSEQ multiplex PCR, while the TCRdb copy is restricted to in-frame clones and leaves out a portion. The profile shows roughly 100,000 clones, roughly 92% of them singletons. The clonotype was recovered from a female donor with multiple sclerosis, enrolled in a pregnancy study. The chain couples TRBV18 to TRBJ2-5; D is possibly TRBD2 (6 bases). The specimen comprised peripheral blood, sampled after pregnancy. CDR3: CASSRRDFPQETQYF. In DNA, the CDR3 is TGTGCCAGCTCACGACGGGACTTTCCTCAAGAGACCCAGTACTTC.